This record covers a single TCR beta chain. Constant-region reverse primers amplified full-length variable regions, followed by semi-nested Nested Universal Primer A PCR. One entry per CDR3 protein, called by TCRdb with MiXCR from the 5' RACE reads. This repertoire shows several thousand distinct CDR3 sequences, 36% found once; its top ten account for 6.6%. Sequencing input: tumor-infiltrating memory CD4+ T cells sorted from the breast tumor. Specified subset: memory CD4+ T cells, CD4+CD45RO+CD25-. The clonotype comes from a female donor with breast cancer.

CDR3 sequence: CASSLGGGMNTEAFF. In nucleotides, the CDR3 is TGTGCCAGCAGCTTAGGAGGGGGGATGAACACTGAAGCTTTCTTT. The gene calls are TRBV7-8 and TRBJ1-1; a weak D match, TRBD1 (6 bases). The CDR3 sequence is 15 residues long. Between the trimmed V and J ends, which lost 1 base and 0 bases, there was a span of 9 bases. Germline V gives CDR1 SGHVS, CDR2 FQNEAQ.